The next 2 T cell receptor beta chains were all read from a single sample in a study of blood T cell repertoires in COVID-19. Repertoires were generated with immunoSEQ multiplex PCR, while TCRdb's copy carries only in-frame clones and drops some. The data show about 100,000 clones, with around four fifths seen just once and over 30% held by the top ten. Sequences were obtained from peripheral blood. The receptors here all came from a man aged 65 to 85 with active or convalescent COVID-19.

V gene TRBV7-2 combines with J gene TRBJ2-7, with TRBD2 matching 8 bases. Trimming took 5 bases from V and 13 from J; bases not matched to a gene: 13. The CDR3 contains 13 residues. The germline CDR1 and CDR2 sequences are SGHTA and FQGNSA. The CDR3 DNA follows: TGTGCCAGCAGCCCCCAACCCAGCGGGAGTTTTTACTTC. It codes for CASSPQPSGSFYF.

The chain uses TRBV5-4 and TRBJ2-1; maybe TRBD1 (6 bases). The CDR3 runs to 13 residues. Looked up from germline, CDR1 is SGHNT and CDR2 is YYREEE (reference sequence). The V and J ends lost 0 bases and 9 bases respectively, with 10 bases between them. The CDR3 region is CASSLEQGGEQFF. Written as DNA, the CDR3 is TGTGCCAGCAGCTTGGAACAGGGTGGTGAGCAGTTCTTC.